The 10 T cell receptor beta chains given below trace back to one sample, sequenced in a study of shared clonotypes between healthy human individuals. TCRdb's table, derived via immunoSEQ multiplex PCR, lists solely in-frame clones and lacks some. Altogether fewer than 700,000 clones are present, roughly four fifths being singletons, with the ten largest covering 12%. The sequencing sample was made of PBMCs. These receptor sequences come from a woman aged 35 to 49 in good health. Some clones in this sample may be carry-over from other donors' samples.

The CDR3 sequence is CASSKTGRGGYEQYF. Here the CDR3 DNA reads TGTGCCAGCAGCAAAACGGGACGAGGGGGATACGAGCAGTACTTC. The genes are TRBV21-1 and TRBJ2-7; TRBD1, the D gene given by the table, was not confirmed from the DNA. TRBV21-1 is reported as a pseudogene. The CDR3 contains 15 residues.

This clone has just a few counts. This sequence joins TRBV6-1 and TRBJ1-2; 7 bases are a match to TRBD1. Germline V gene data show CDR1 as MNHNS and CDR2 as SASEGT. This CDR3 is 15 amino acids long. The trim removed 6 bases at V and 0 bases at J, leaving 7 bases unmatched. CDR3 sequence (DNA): TGTGCCAGCAGCCAACGGGGGACAGCTAACTATGGCTACACCTTC. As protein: CASSQRGTANYGYTF.

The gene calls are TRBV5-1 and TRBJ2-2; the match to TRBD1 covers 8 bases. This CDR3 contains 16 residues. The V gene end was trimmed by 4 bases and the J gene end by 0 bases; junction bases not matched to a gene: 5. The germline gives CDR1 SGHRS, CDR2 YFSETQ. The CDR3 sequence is CASSRGQDANTGELFF. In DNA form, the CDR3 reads TGCGCCAGCAGCCGGGGACAGGACGCGAACACCGGGGAGCTGTTTTTT.

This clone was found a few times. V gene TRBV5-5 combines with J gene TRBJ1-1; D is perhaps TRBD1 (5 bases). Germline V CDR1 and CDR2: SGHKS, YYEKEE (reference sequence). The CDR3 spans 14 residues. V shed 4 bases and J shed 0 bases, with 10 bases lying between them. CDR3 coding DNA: TGTGCCAGCAGCCTCGGACACGTGAACACTGAAGCTTTCTTT. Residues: CASSLGHVNTEAFF.

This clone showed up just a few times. CDR3 amino acids: CASMEVGGPTDTQYF. In nucleotides, the CDR3 is TGTGCCAGCATGGAAGTCGGGGGCCCCACAGATACGCAGTATTTT. The rearrangement links TRBV2 to TRBJ2-3; D possibly matches TRBD1 or TRBD2 (6 bases each). The ends were cut back, 7 bases at V and 2 bases at J, with 16 bases in the middle. The CDR3 contains 15 residues. Germline assignment: CDR1 SNHLY and CDR2 FYNNEI.

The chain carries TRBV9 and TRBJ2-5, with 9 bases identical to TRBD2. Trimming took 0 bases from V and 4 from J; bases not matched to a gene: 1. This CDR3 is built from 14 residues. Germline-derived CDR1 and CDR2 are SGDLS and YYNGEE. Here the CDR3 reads CASSVGLAVETQYF. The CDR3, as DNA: TGTGCCAGCAGCGTAGGACTAGCGGTAGAGACCCAGTACTTC.

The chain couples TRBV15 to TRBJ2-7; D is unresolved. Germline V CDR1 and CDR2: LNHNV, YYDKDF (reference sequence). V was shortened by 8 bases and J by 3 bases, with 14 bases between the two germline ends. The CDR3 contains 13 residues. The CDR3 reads CATALNRNYEQYF. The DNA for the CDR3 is TGTGCCACCGCACTTAATAGGAACTACGAGCAGTACTTC. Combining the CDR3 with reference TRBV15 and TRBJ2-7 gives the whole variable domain DAMVIQNPRYQVTQFGKPVTLSCSQTLNHNVMYWYQQKSSQAPKLLFHYYDKDFNNEADTPDNFQSRRPNTSFCFLDIRSPGLGDTAMYLCATALNRNYEQYFGPGTRLTVT.

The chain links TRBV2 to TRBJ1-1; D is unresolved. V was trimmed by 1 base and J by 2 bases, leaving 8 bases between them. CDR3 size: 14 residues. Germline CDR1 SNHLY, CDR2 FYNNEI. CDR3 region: CASSEGRTNTEAFF. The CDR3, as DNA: TGTGCCAGCAGTGAAGGCCGGACCAACACTGAAGCTTTCTTT. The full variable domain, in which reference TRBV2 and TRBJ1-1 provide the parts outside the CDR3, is EPEVTQTPSHQVTQMGQEVILRCVPISNHLYFYWYRQILGQKVEFLVSFYNNEISEKSEIFDDQFSVERPDGSNFTLKIRSTKLEDSAMYFCASSEGRTNTEAFFGQGTRLTVV.

The CDR3 region has the DNA TGTGCCAGCAGCTTAGCCTGGGGTTCTGGAAACACCATATATTTT. Translation: CASSLAWGSGNTIYF. This sequence joins TRBV7-8 and TRBJ1-3; D remains ambiguous. V lost 0 bases and J 1 base, leaving 7 bases between the germline ends. The CDR3 spans 15 residues. Germline loops: CDR1 SGHVS, CDR2 FQNEAQ.

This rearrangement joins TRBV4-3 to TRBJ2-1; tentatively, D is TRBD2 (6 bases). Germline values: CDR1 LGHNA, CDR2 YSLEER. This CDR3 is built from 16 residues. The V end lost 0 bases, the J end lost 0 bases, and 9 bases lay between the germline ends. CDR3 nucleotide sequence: TGCGCCAGCAGCCAAGATCCAGCGGGCTCCTACAATGAGCAGTTCTTC. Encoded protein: CASSQDPAGSYNEQFF.